These 25 T cell receptor beta chains originate from one sample sequenced in a study of blood T cell repertoires in COVID-19. This table comes from immunoSEQ multiplex PCR, and its TCRdb copy is limited to in-frame clones, with some not included. The table lists about 210,000 clones, around nine tenths of them singletons. The sequenced sample was peripheral blood. The receptors stem from a man aged 18-30 years with active or convalescent COVID-19.

This chain joins TRBV7-2 and TRBJ2-3; TRBD2 matches at 10 bases. CDR1 is SGHTA, CDR2 FQGNSA, per germline. The CDR3 runs to 16 residues. Losses at the gene ends were 6 bases for V and 3 bases for J; bases not matched to a gene: 9. The CDR3 is CASSYGAGGPTDTQYF. CDR3 DNA: TGTGCCAGCAGTTACGGAGCGGGAGGGCCTACAGATACGCAGTATTTT.

This chain connects TRBV10-3 to TRBJ1-2; 9 bases map to TRBD1. With 3 bases clipped from V and 5 bases from J, the junction kept 10 bases outside the gene matches. The germline V gene has CDR1 ENHRY and CDR2 SYGVKD. CDR3 size: 16 residues. The CDR3 DNA reads TGTGCCATCAGTGAAAGAAGGACAGGGGAGTTGTATGGCTACACCTTC. Amino acid sequence: CAISERRTGELYGYTF.

This clone was recorded a few times. The chain joins TRBV12-3 or TRBV12-4 to TRBJ1-2, with D possibly being TRBD1 (6 bases). This CDR3 comprises 12 residues. Between the trimmed V and J ends, which lost 2 bases and 7 bases, there was a span of 8 bases. The CDR3 here is CASSLYRVGYTF. The CDR3 nucleotides are TGTGCCAGCAGTTTATACAGGGTTGGCTACACCTTC.

CDR3 bases: TGCGCCAGCAGCGGAGGACTAGCGGGAGCGTACAATGAGCAGTTCTTC. It is translated as CASSGGLAGAYNEQFF. This sequence joins TRBV5-1 and TRBJ2-1, with 13 positions matching TRBD2. The CDR3 contains 16 residues. V gave up 4 bases and J gave up 4 bases; unmatched junction bases: 5. Germline V CDR1 and CDR2: SGHRS, YFSETQ.

This sequence joins TRBV4-3 and TRBJ2-1; 13 bases map to TRBD2. V trimming: 1 base; J trimming: 3 bases; junction bases outside the gene matches: 0. This CDR3 spans 16 amino acids. Germline V gives CDR1 LGHNA, CDR2 YSLEER. In nucleotides, the CDR3 is TGCGCCAGCAGCCAAGGGACTAGCGGGGGCTACAATGAGCAGTTCTTC. It is translated as CASSQGTSGGYNEQFF.

This chain uses TRBV12-3 or TRBV12-4 with TRBJ1-1, with 7 positions matching TRBD1. This CDR3 has 13 amino acids. With 3 bases clipped from V and 6 bases from J, the junction kept 4 bases outside the gene matches. CDR3 nucleotides: TGTGCCAGCAGTTTGCATCAGGGGGCTGAAGCTTTCTTT. Protein product: CASSLHQGAEAFF.

The rearrangement links TRBV5-1 to TRBJ1-2; 7 bases match TRBD1. The CDR3 extends over 14 amino acids. With V trimmed by 5 bases and J by 4 bases, 8 bases remained unmatched. CDR1 and CDR2 from the germline V gene are SGHRS and YFSETQ. In DNA, the CDR3 is TGCGCCAGCAGAGAGGGGACAGACGTCTATGGCTACACCTTC. Translated, it gives CASREGTDVYGYTF.

This chain uses TRBV18 with TRBJ2-5, with D possibly TRBD2 on 6 matching bases. This CDR3 has 15 amino acids. From germline, CDR1 is KGHSH and CDR2 LQKENI. Trimming stripped 1 base from V and 4 bases from J, with 13 bases between. The CDR3 bases are TGTGCCAGCTCACCACGGTATGCGGGGATAGAGACCCAGTACTTC. The encoded protein is CASSPRYAGIETQYF.

A single count supports this clone. The chain joins TRBV12-1 to TRBJ1-1. TRBV12-1 is reported as a pseudogene. CDR3 length: 15 residues. The CDR3 DNA reads TGTGCCAGCAGCTACCCAAGGCCAGAGGGCACTGAAGCTTTCTTT. It specifies CASSYPRPEGTEAFF.

This rearrangement joins TRBV10-3 to TRBJ2-7; 16 nucleotides line up with TRBD2. Germline trimming cut 2 bases from V and 2 bases from J; bases unmatched to any gene: 6. The germline gives CDR1 ENHRY, CDR2 SYGVKD. The CDR3 runs 18 residues. Written as DNA, the CDR3 is TGTGCCATCAGTGAGGGAATGGGGACTAGCGGGAGGGCCTACGAGCAGTACTTC. It specifies CAISEGMGTSGRAYEQYF.

V gene TRBV27 combines with J gene TRBJ2-5, with TRBD2 matching over 14 bases. This CDR3 is 17 amino acids long. Trimming cost V 5 bases and J 5 bases; bases outside gene matches: 10. Germline V CDR1 and CDR2: MNHEY, SMNVEV (reference sequence). The CDR3 coding sequence is TGTGCCAGCAGTCTTGGGACTAGCGGGAGAAGGGTGGAGACCCAGTACTTC. Residues: CASSLGTSGRRVETQYF.

The V and J genes are TRBV3-1 (or the pseudogene TRBV3-2) and TRBJ2-3; a possible D gene is TRBD2 (6 bases). Per the germline V gene, CDR1 is LGHDT and CDR2 is YNNKEL (reference sequence). This CDR3 contains 16 residues. The ends were cut back, 2 bases at V and 1 base at J, with 13 bases in the middle. The CDR3 is CASSQFIGGGTDTQYF. The CDR3 DNA sequence: TGTGCCAGCAGCCAATTTATAGGAGGGGGCACAGATACGCAGTATTTT.

This sequence joins TRBV15 and TRBJ1-5; D remains unclear. The CDR3 loop spans 13 amino acids. CDR1 is LNHNV and CDR2 is YYDKDF in the germline V gene (reference sequence). V dropped 6 bases and J dropped 5 bases, with 11 bases sitting between them. Here the CDR3 DNA reads TGTGCCACCAGAGTCGAGCGGGATCAGCCCCAGCATTTT. This translates into CATRVERDQPQHF.

CDR3 nucleotide sequence: TGTGCCAGCAGTTTCGATGAGGGCAGAACCACCGCCAGATACTCCTACAATGAGCAGTTCTTC. This translates into CASSFDEGRTTARYSYNEQFF. The genes are TRBV6-2 or TRBV6-3 and TRBJ2-1; possibly TRBD2 for D (5 bases). The germline V gene has CDR1 MNHEY and CDR2 SVGEGT. This CDR3 has 21 residues. The V end was cut by 4 bases, the J end by 0 bases, with 28 bases between.

The chain recombines TRBV30 with TRBJ1-2; 9 nucleotides match TRBD1. CDR1 and CDR2 from the germline V gene are GTSNPN and SVGIG (reference sequence). CDR3 length: 18 amino acids. The junction had 15 bases not matched to a gene; V was cut back by 1 base and J by 3 bases. The CDR3 DNA reads as TGTGCCTGGAGTGCTAAAACAGGGGGCGCGTTTTCCGACTATGGCTACACCTTC. Translated: CAWSAKTGGAFSDYGYTF. The full variable domain, with the rest looked up from reference TRBV30 and TRBJ1-2, is SQTIHQWPATLVQPVGSPLSLECTVEGTSNPNLYWYRQAAGRGLQLLFYSVGIGQISSEVPQNLSASRPQDRQFILSSKKLLLSDSGFYLCAWSAKTGGAFSDYGYTFGSGTRLTVV.

The chain employs TRBV7-9 and TRBJ1-1; 7 nucleotides line up with TRBD1. The CDR3 has 16 amino acids. Germline-derived CDR1 and CDR2 are SEHNR and FQNEAQ (reference sequence). With 4 bases clipped from V and 0 bases from J, the junction kept 8 bases outside the gene matches. The chain's CDR3 is CASSSGQAMMNTEAFF. CDR3 coding DNA: TGTGCCAGCAGCTCAGGACAGGCAATGATGAACACTGAAGCTTTCTTT.

This chain links TRBV30 with TRBJ2-7, with 7 nucleotides matching TRBD2. After removal of 1 base from V and 5 bases from J, the junction contained 11 bases not matched to a gene. This CDR3 region has 15 residues. Germline V gene sequence: CDR1 GTSNPN, CDR2 SVGIG (reference sequence). This chain's CDR3 is CAWSASGRSLHEQYF. CDR3 sequence (DNA): TGTGCCTGGAGTGCTAGCGGAAGAAGCCTCCACGAGCAGTACTTC. Combining the CDR3 with reference TRBV30 and TRBJ2-7 gives the whole variable domain SQTIHQWPATLVQPVGSPLSLECTVEGTSNPNLYWYRQAAGRGLQLLFYSVGIGQISSEVPQNLSASRPQDRQFILSSKKLLLSDSGFYLCAWSASGRSLHEQYFGPGTRLTVT.

The V gene is TRBV5-1, the J gene TRBJ1-1; 9 bases line up with TRBD1. The germline V gene has CDR1 SGHRS and CDR2 YFSETQ. CDR3 length: 15 residues. J was trimmed by 3 bases and V by 4 bases; bases with no gene match: 7. CDR3 amino acids: CASSPGQGRYTEAFF. The CDR3 DNA reads as TGCGCCAGCAGCCCAGGACAGGGGAGGTACACTGAAGCTTTCTTT.

The V gene is TRBV4-1, the J gene TRBJ2-7, with D uncertain. The CDR3 has 14 amino acids. CDR1 and CDR2 from the germline V gene are MGHRA and YSYEKL. V lost 0 bases and J 10 bases, leaving 16 bases between the germline ends. In DNA, the CDR3 is TGCGCCAGCAGCCAAGATGGAGTCGGAAGAAATCAGTACTTC. Translating gives CASSQDGVGRNQYF.

The chain combines TRBV6-2 or TRBV6-3 with TRBJ2-1; D possibly uses TRBD1 or TRBD2 (7 bases each). V was pared by 6 bases and J by 7 bases, with 25 bases between. The germline CDR1 and CDR2 sequences are MNHEY and SVGEGT. This CDR3 has 17 amino acids. CDR3 protein: CASSPGGGKLFGNEQFF. The CDR3 coding sequence is TGTGCCAGCAGCCCAGGGGGGGGGAAATTATTTGGAAATGAGCAGTTCTTC.

This chain connects TRBV11-2 to TRBJ2-6; 7 bases agree with TRBD1. The CDR3 totals 18 residues. J was trimmed by 0 bases and V by 5 bases; bases with no gene match: 10. Germline assignment: CDR1 SGHAT and CDR2 FQNNGV. The CDR3 protein is CASSHLDRTYSGANVLTF. DNA of the CDR3: TGTGCCAGCAGCCACTTGGACAGGACCTACTCTGGGGCCAACGTCCTGACTTTC.

V usage is TRBV19 and J usage is TRBJ1-2; TRBD1 might be the D (5 bases). The CDR3 spans 15 residues. V was trimmed by 3 bases and J by 8 bases, leaving 19 bases between them. CDR1 LNHDA and CDR2 SQIVND come from the germline V gene (reference sequence). The CDR3 nucleotides are TGTGCCAGTAGTATTAGGACATCCCTAGGGAGGGGCTACACCTTC. Residues: CASSIRTSLGRGYTF.

The V gene is TRBV5-4, the J gene TRBJ2-2; no definite D call. Germline CDR1 reads SGHNT; CDR2 reads YYREEE (reference sequence). CDR3 length equals 14 residues. V was shortened by 2 bases and J by 6 bases, with 11 bases between the two germline ends. CDR3 protein: CASSLINTPGELFF. The CDR3 nucleotides read TGTGCCAGCAGCTTAATAAACACCCCCGGGGAGCTGTTTTTT.

The DNA for the CDR3 is TGTGCCAGCAGCAAGGCGACAGGGGCGAACACTGAAGCTTTCTTT. It is translated as CASSKATGANTEAFF. This chain links TRBV6-5 with TRBJ1-1, with 8 bases that match TRBD1. Germline CDR1 and CDR2: MNHEY and SVGAGI. V was clipped by 6 bases and J by 1 base; unmatched bases: 7. CDR3 length equals 15 residues.

The V and J genes are TRBV7-9 and TRBJ1-5; 9 bases match TRBD1. V shed 5 bases, J shed 2 bases, and the junction held 16 bases outside the gene matches. This CDR3 has 19 amino acids. The V gene's germline CDR1 is SEHNR and CDR2 FQNEAQ (reference sequence). CDR3 sequence (DNA): TGTGCCAGCAGCCCGGGACAGGGTATAGGTGGCGGTGGCAATCAGCCCCAGCATTTT. Translation: CASSPGQGIGGGGNQPQHF.